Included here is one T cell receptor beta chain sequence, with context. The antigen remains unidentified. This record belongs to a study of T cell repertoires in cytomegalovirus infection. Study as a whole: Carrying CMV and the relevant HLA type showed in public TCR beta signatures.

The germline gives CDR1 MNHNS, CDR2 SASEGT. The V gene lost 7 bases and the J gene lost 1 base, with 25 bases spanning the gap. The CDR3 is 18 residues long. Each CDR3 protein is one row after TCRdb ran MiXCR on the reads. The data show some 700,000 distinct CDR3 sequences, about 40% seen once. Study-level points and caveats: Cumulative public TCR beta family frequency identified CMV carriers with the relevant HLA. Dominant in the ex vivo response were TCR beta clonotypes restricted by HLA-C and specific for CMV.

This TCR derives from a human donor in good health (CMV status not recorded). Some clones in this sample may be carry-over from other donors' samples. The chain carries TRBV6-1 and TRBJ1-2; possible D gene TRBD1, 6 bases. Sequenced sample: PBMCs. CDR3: CASTIRGVPSRNNYGYTF. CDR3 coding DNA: TGTGCCAGCACCATAAGGGGGGTGCCGAGCAGAAATAACTATGGCTACACCTTC.